The 24 T cell receptor beta chains presented below share a single source sample, sequenced in a study of technical replicates of blood from several donors. Repertoires were generated with immunoSEQ multiplex PCR, while TCRdb's copy carries only in-frame clones and drops some. The sample holds around 79,000 clones, approximately 92% seen once. Material for sequencing was T cells isolated from PBMCs. These receptors came from a human donor in good health. Some clones in this sample may be carry-over from other donors' samples.

J is TRBJ2-2 and V is TRBV19, with D tentatively TRBD1 (5 bases). Trimming stripped 6 bases from V and 2 bases from J, with 10 bases between. Germline CDR1 reads LNHDA; CDR2 reads SQIVND (reference sequence). The CDR3 length is 14 residues. The CDR3 region is CASRNRKNTGELFF. The DNA of the CDR3 is TGTGCCAGTAGGAACAGGAAAAACACCGGGGAGCTGTTTTTT.

The chain joins TRBV6-1 to TRBJ2-6; D is perhaps TRBD1 (7 bases). In germline, CDR1 is MNHNS, CDR2 SASEGT. V gave up 5 bases and J gave up 3 bases, with 11 bases separating them. The CDR3 extends over 15 amino acids. The CDR3 sequence is CASSRQGLGANVLTF. The CDR3, as DNA: TGTGCCAGCAGTAGACAGGGACTTGGGGCCAACGTCCTGACTTTC.

The chain has TRBV15 and TRBJ1-5; D uncertain. Germline V gene sequence: CDR1 LNHNV, CDR2 YYDKDF (reference sequence). V was cut by 0 bases and J by 7 bases, with 7 bases left in between. The CDR3 is 13 amino acids. CDR3 loop: CATSRDRLQPQHF. The DNA for the CDR3 is TGTGCCACCAGCAGAGACCGACTGCAGCCCCAGCATTTT.

CDR3 nucleotide sequence: TGTGCCAGCAGTTTCCAGGGCTTCGATGGCTACACCTTC. Translated, it gives CASSFQGFDGYTF. The genes are TRBV27 and TRBJ1-2; TRBD1 might be the D (5 bases). Trimming cost V 3 bases and J 6 bases, with 11 bases left between them. From germline, CDR1 is MNHEY and CDR2 SMNVEV (reference sequence). This CDR3 region has 13 residues.

The V and J genes are TRBV7-2 and TRBJ1-2; the D is unclear. Deletions cut 3 bases from V and 0 bases from J, with 5 bases between. CDR3 length: 13 amino acids. The germline V gene has CDR1 SGHTA and CDR2 FQGNSA. As DNA, the CDR3 is TGTGCCAGCAGCTTGCCTACTAACTATGGCTACACCTTC. Its protein is CASSLPTNYGYTF.

The chain has TRBV5-8 and TRBJ1-3; D gene ambiguous. The CDR3 length is 13 residues. CDR1 SGHTS and CDR2 YDEGEE come from the germline V gene. V lost 0 bases to trimming and J lost 3 bases, with 4 bases between them. This chain's CDR3 is CASSLDGGNTIYF. In DNA form, the CDR3 reads TGTGCCAGCAGCTTGGACGGTGGAAACACCATATATTTT.

The chain recombines TRBV4-3 with TRBJ2-1; D remains unclear. Trimming took 3 bases from V and 7 from J, leaving 13 bases between them. The CDR3 has 14 residues. The germline V gene has CDR1 LGHNA and CDR2 YSLEER. The CDR3: CASSHPNSANEQFF. As DNA, the CDR3 is TGCGCCAGCAGCCACCCAAACTCAGCGAATGAGCAGTTCTTC.

The chain joins TRBV14 to TRBJ2-7; unclear D gene. Germline loops: CDR1 SGHDN, CDR2 FVKESK. There are 13 residues in the CDR3. Trimming left V 6 bases short and J 3 bases short, with 12 bases between. The chain's CDR3 is CASSQSTSYEQYF. The CDR3 DNA sequence: TGTGCCAGCAGTCAATCGACAAGCTACGAGCAGTACTTC. Based on the CDR3 plus reference TRBV14 and TRBJ2-7, the full variable domain is EAGVTQFPSHSVIEKGQTVTLRCDPISGHDNLYWYRRVMGKEIKFLLHFVKESKQDESGMPNNRFLAERTGGTYSTLKVQPAELEDSGVYFCASSQSTSYEQYFGPGTRLTVT.

This chain links TRBV11-2 with TRBJ1-1; 9 nucleotides match TRBD1. Germline trimming cut 2 bases from V and 14 bases from J; bases unmatched to any gene: 12. The length of the CDR3 is 14 residues. In germline, CDR1 is SGHAT, CDR2 FQNNGV. This CDR3 is CASSLLDSGTGKFF. CDR3 in DNA: TGTGCCAGCAGCTTATTAGACTCCGGGACAGGGAAATTCTTT.

The genes are TRBV19 and TRBJ1-2; 8 positions match TRBD1. Germline-derived CDR1 and CDR2 are LNHDA and SQIVND (reference sequence). This CDR3 is built from 16 residues. The ends lost 6 bases at V and 0 bases at J; junction bases unmatched: 9. Here the CDR3 reads CASSFQGAFPNYGYTF. CDR3 DNA: TGTGCCAGTAGCTTCCAGGGGGCCTTCCCTAACTATGGCTACACCTTC.

V gene TRBV2 combines with J gene TRBJ1-3, with D perhaps TRBD1 (5 bases). Germline lookup yields CDR1 SNHLY and CDR2 FYNNEI. The CDR3 extends over 15 amino acids. The germline V and J ends were trimmed by 8 bases and 0 bases, with 14 bases remaining between them. CDR3 protein: CASSRQHLSGNTIYF. CDR3 nucleotide sequence: TGTGCCAGCTCAAGACAGCACCTCTCTGGAAACACCATATATTTT. Supplemented by reference TRBV2 and TRBJ1-3, the full variable domain reads EPEVTQTPSHQVTQMGQEVILRCVPISNHLYFYWYRQILGQKVEFLVSFYNNEISEKSEIFDDQFSVERPDGSNFTLKIRSTKLEDSAMYFCASSRQHLSGNTIYFGEGSWLTVV.

The chain combines TRBV5-5 with TRBJ2-5; D might be TRBD2 (7 bases). Deletions cut 4 bases from V and 2 bases from J, with 18 bases between. CDR3 size: 16 residues. CDR1 and CDR2 from the germline V gene are SGHKS and YYEKEE (reference sequence). The CDR3 DNA follows: TGTGCCAGCAGCGTTACAGGGTCCGGGGGGCAAGAGACCCAGTACTTC. This sequence encodes CASSVTGSGGQETQYF.

The chain is built from TRBV18 and TRBJ2-1, with D possibly matching TRBD1 (5 bases). The germline V gene encodes CDR1 KGHSH and CDR2 LQKENI. V was pared by 2 bases and J by 3 bases, with 11 bases between. The CDR3 totals 15 residues. Here the CDR3 reads CASSPTAQGYNEQFF. Written as DNA, the CDR3 is TGTGCCAGCTCACCAACGGCGCAGGGCTACAATGAGCAGTTCTTC.

The chain carries TRBV28 and TRBJ1-4, with a weak D call TRBD1 (5 bases). This CDR3 comprises 16 residues. In germline, CDR1 is MDHEN, CDR2 SYDVKM. Trimming left V 2 bases short and J 0 bases short, with 10 bases between. Written as DNA, the CDR3 is TGTGCCAGCAGTTTACTGGGGACTGCAACTAATGAAAAACTGTTTTTT. Its protein is CASSLLGTATNEKLFF.

The rearrangement joins TRBV6-6 to TRBJ2-1, with 13 bases identical to TRBD2. Germline CDR1 and CDR2: MNHNY and SVGAGI (reference sequence). The ends lost 4 bases at V and 10 bases at J; junction bases unmatched: 4. The CDR3 extends over 14 amino acids. For the CDR3, the DNA is TGTGCCAGCAGTTCGACTAGCGGGGGGCGGGAGCAGTTCTTC. Translating it yields CASSSTSGGREQFF.

In this sample, this clone turned up once. One end of the junction does not line up with germline, which may come from a read error. The chain has TRBV7-7 and TRBJ2-7; D is possibly TRBD2 (6 bases). Looked up from germline, CDR1 is SSHAT and CDR2 is FNYEAQ (reference sequence). The CDR3 is 15 residues long. DNA of the CDR3: TGTGCTAGCAGCTTAGCGGAGGCGTCCTACTACGAGCAGTACTTC. This codes for CASSLAEASYYEQYF.

The chain has TRBV27 and TRBJ2-7; TRBD1 aligns across 8 bases. CDR1 is MNHEY and CDR2 is SMNVEV in the germline V gene (reference sequence). The CDR3 consists of 13 residues. With V trimmed by 4 bases and J by 1 base, 0 bases remained unmatched. CDR3 bases: TGTGCCAGCAGTTGGGACAGGTCCTACGAGCAGTACTTC. Protein product: CASSWDRSYEQYF.

The chain employs TRBV7-9 and TRBJ1-2; possibly TRBD1 for D (5 bases). Per germline, CDR1 SEHNR and CDR2 FQNEAQ (reference sequence). This CDR3 is built from 15 residues. The germline V and J ends were trimmed by 0 bases and 6 bases, with 14 bases remaining between them. DNA of the CDR3: TGTGCCAGCAGCTTAGCGCAGGGAGGGGATCATGGCTACACCTTC. It translates to CASSLAQGGDHGYTF.

The chain couples TRBV5-4 to TRBJ2-3, with 8 positions matching TRBD2. The junction had 5 bases not matched to a gene; V was cut back by 2 bases and J by 0 bases. The V gene's germline CDR1 is SGHNT and CDR2 YYREEE (reference sequence). The CDR3 is made up of 16 amino acids. CDR3 amino acids: CASSFRGGRSTDTQYF. The CDR3 DNA reads as TGTGCCAGCAGCTTCCGGGGGGGACGTAGCACAGATACGCAGTATTTT.

The chain combines TRBV9 with TRBJ2-1; 8 nucleotides line up with TRBD2. The ends lost 3 bases at V and 6 bases at J; junction bases unmatched: 11. CDR1 SGDLS and CDR2 YYNGEE come from the germline V gene. This CDR3 contains 16 residues. The CDR3 nucleotides are TGTGCCAGCAGCGGTAGTTATCTAGCGGGTGTCAATGAGCAGTTCTTC. Amino acids: CASSGSYLAGVNEQFF.

The chain employs TRBV4-2 and TRBJ2-7; D may be TRBD2 (6 bases). Germline V gene data show CDR1 as LGHNA and CDR2 as YNFKEQ. Trimming took off 0 bases at V and 6 bases at J, with 18 bases between the two ends. The CDR3 sequence is 16 residues long. The CDR3 reads CASSQETGALPGEQYF. CDR3 DNA sequence: TGTGCCAGCAGCCAAGAGACGGGAGCCCTCCCCGGCGAGCAGTACTTC.

The V call is TRBV5-1, the J call TRBJ2-2; D is possibly TRBD2 (6 bases). Germline V gene sequence: CDR1 SGHRS, CDR2 YFSETQ. The CDR3 runs to 16 residues. V gave up 2 bases and J gave up 1 base, with 12 bases separating them. The CDR3 DNA reads as TGCGCCAGCAGCTTCTACGCGGGGCAGAACACCGGGGAGCTGTTTTTT. Translated: CASSFYAGQNTGELFF.

This clone was observed a single time. The rearrangement uses TRBV19 and TRBJ2-1; 10 bases line up with TRBD1. Germline V gene lookup returns CDR1 LNHDA and CDR2 SQIVND (reference sequence). V shed 8 bases, J shed 10 bases, and the junction held 5 bases outside the gene matches. The CDR3 is 12 residues long. CDR3 bases: TGTGCCAGTGGGACAGGGGTCGGGGAGCAGTTCTTC. It yields the protein CASGTGVGEQFF. Based on the CDR3 plus reference TRBV19 and TRBJ2-1, the full variable domain is DGGITQSPKYLFRKEGQNVTLSCEQNLNHDAMYWYRQDPGQGLRLIYYSQIVNDFQKGDIAEGYSVSREKKESFPLTVTSAQKNPTAFYLCASGTGVGEQFFGPGTRLTVL.

The chain joins TRBV27 to TRBJ2-7; perhaps TRBD1 as D (7 bases). The CDR3 extends over 18 amino acids. Trimming stripped 4 bases from V and 2 bases from J, with 24 bases between. Germline loops: CDR1 MNHEY, CDR2 SMNVEV (reference sequence). This CDR3 is CASSSSMPGGKGAYEQYF. The CDR3 bases are TGTGCCAGCAGTTCCTCTATGCCAGGGGGGAAAGGGGCCTACGAGCAGTACTTC.